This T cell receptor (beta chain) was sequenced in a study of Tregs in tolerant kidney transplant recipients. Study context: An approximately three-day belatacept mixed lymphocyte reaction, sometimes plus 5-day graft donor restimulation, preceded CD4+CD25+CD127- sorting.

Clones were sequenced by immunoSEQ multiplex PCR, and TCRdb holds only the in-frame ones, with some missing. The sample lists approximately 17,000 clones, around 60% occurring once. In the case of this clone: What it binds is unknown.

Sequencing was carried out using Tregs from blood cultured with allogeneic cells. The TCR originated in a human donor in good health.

CDR3: CASSPGTGTYEQYF. The CDR3 bases are TGTGCCAGCAGCCCCGGGACAGGGACTTACGAGCAGTACTTC. This chain uses TRBV7-7 with TRBJ2-7, with 9 positions matching TRBD1. V shed 5 bases and J 4 bases; nucleotides not matched to a gene: 6. In germline, CDR1 is SSHAT, CDR2 FNYEAQ (reference sequence). The CDR3 spans 14 residues. Full variable domain (rest looked up from reference TRBV7-7 and TRBJ2-7): GAGVSQSPRYKVTKRGQDVTLRCDPISSHATLYWYQQALGQGPEFLTYFNYEAQPDKSGLPSDRFSAERPEGSISTLTIQRTEQRDSAMYRCASSPGTGTYEQYFGPGTRLTVT.